At least ten counts were recorded for the clone carrying this T cell receptor beta chain. This CDR3 is built from 16 residues. Trimming at V came to 2 bases and at J to 4 bases, leaving 6 bases not matched to a gene. Germline values: CDR1 SGHRS, CDR2 YFSETQ. The data originate from a study of neurological immune-mediated disorders. Overall study context: Within the group of some 34 multiple sclerosis patients, approximately 30 were relapsing-remitting, while 3 were secondary progressive.

TCRdb processed the 5' RACE reads anew with MiXCR; each CDR3 protein has one entry. The sample contains some 60,000 distinct CDR3 sequences, over 3.5% of which appear only once. The chain recombines TRBV5-1 with TRBJ2-1, with TRBD2 matching over 10 bases. This clonotype was sampled from a woman between 45 and 60 years old with multiple sclerosis. The sequenced sample was PBMCs. The CDR3 sequence is CASSFSGTSAYNEQFF. The DNA for the CDR3 is TGCGCCAGCAGCTTTTCCGGGACTAGCGCTTACAATGAGCAGTTCTTC.